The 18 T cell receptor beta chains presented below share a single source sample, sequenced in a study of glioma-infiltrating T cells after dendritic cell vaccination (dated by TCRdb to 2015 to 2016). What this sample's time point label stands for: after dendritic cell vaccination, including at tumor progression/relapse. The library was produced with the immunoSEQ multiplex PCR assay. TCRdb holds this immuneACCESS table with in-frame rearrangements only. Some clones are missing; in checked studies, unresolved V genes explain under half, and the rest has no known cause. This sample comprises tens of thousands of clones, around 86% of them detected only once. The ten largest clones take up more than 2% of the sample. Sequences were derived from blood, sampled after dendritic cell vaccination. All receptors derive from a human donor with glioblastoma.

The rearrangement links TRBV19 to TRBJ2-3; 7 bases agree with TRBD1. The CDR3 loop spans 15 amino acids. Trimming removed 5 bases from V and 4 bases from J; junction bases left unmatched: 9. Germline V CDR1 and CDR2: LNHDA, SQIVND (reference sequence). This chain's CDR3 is CASSAEQGFADTQYF. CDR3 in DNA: TGTGCCAGTAGTGCCGAACAGGGGTTCGCAGATACGCAGTATTTT.

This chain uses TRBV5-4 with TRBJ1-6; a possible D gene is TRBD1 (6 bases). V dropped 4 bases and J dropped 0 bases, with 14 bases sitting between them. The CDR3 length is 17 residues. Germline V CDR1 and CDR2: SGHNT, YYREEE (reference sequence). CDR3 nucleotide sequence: TGTGCCAGCAGCCCGGACAGTTCAAGCTCCTATAATTCACCCCTCCACTTT. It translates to CASSPDSSSSYNSPLHF.

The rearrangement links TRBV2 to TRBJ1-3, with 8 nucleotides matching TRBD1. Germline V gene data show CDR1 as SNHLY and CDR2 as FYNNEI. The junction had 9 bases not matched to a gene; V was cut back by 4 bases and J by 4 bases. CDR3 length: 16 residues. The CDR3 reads CASSAPVRGHGNTIYF. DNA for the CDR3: TGTGCCAGCAGTGCCCCAGTCAGGGGGCACGGAAACACCATATATTTT.

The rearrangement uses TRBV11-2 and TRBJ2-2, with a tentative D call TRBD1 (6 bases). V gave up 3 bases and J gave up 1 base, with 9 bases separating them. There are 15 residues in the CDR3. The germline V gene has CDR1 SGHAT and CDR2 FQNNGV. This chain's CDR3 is CASSFSQGNTGELFF. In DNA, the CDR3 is TGTGCCAGCAGCTTTTCACAGGGGAACACCGGGGAGCTGTTTTTT.

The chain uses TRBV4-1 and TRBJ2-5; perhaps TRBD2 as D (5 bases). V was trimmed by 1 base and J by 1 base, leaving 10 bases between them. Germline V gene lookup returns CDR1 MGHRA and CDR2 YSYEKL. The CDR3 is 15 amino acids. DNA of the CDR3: TGCGCCAGCAGCCAAGGCGGAGCGGCCCAAGAGACCCAGTACTTC. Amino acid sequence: CASSQGGAAQETQYF.

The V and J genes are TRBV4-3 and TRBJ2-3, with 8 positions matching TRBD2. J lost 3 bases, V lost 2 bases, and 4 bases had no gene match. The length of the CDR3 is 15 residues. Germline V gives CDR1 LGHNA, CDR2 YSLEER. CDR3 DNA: TGCGCCAGCAGCCAACCGGGACTAGGGACAGATACGCAGTATTTT. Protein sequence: CASSQPGLGTDTQYF.

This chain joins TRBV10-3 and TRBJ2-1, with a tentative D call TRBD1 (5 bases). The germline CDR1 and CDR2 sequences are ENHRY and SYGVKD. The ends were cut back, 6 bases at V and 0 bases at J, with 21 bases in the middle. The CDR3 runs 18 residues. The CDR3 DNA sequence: TGTGCCATCAGCAGCAGCCAAGTAGCAGGGCTCTCCTACAATGAGCAGTTCTTC. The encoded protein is CAISSSQVAGLSYNEQFF.

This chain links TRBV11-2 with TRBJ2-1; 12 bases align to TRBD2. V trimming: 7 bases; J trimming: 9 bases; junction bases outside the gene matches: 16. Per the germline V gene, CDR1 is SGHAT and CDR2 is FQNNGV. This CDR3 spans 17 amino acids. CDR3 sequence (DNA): TGTGCCAGCATTCTACTACCTCTAGCGGGAGGGCCCCCTGAGCAGTTCTTC. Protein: CASILLPLAGGPPEQFF.

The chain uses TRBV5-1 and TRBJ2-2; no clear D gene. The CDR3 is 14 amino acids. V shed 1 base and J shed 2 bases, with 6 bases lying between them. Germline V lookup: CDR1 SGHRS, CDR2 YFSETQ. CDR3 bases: TGCGCCAGCAGCTTGACAATCAACACCGGGGAGCTGTTTTTT. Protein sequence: CASSLTINTGELFF.

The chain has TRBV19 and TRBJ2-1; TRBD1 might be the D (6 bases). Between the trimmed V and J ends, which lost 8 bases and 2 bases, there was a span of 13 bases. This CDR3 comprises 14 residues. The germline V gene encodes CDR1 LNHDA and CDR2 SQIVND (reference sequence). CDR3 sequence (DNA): TGTGCCAGTGCCCTCGAGGGGGCCTACAATGAGCAGTTCTTC. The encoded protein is CASALEGAYNEQFF. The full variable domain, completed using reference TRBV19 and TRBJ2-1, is DGGITQSPKYLFRKEGQNVTLSCEQNLNHDAMYWYRQDPGQGLRLIYYSQIVNDFQKGDIAEGYSVSREKKESFPLTVTSAQKNPTAFYLCASALEGAYNEQFFGPGTRLTVL.

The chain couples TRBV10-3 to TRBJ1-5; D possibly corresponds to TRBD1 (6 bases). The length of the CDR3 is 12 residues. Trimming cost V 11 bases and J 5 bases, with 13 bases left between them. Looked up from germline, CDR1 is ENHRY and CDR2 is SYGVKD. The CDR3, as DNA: TGTGCCGTAGGAGGGGGGGATCAGCCCCAGCATTTT. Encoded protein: CAVGGGDQPQHF.

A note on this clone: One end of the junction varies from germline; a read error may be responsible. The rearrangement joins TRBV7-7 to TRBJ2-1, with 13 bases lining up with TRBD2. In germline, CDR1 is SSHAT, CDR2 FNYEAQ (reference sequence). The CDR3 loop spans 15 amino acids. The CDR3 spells CASSATGTSGMEQFF. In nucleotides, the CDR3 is TGTGCTAGCAGCGCTACCGGGACTAGCGGGATGGAGCAGTTCTTC.

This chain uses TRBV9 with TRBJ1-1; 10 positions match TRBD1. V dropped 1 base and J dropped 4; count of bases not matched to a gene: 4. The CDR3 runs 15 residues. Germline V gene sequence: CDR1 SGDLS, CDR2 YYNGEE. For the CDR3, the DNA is TGTGCCAGCAGCGTAACGGGACAGGGGCGCACTGAAGCTTTCTTT. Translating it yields CASSVTGQGRTEAFF. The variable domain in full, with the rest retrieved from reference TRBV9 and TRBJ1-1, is DSGVTQTPKHLITATGQRVTLRCSPRSGDLSVYWYQQSLDQGLQFLIQYYNGEERAKGNILERFSAQQFPDLHSELNLSSLELGDSALYFCASSVTGQGRTEAFFGQGTRLTVV.

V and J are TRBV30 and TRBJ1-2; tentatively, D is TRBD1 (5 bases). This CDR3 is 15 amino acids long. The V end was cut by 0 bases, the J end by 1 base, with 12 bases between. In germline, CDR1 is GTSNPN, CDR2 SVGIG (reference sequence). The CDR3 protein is CAWSVPPGINYGYTF. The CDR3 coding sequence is TGTGCCTGGAGTGTACCTCCAGGGATTAACTATGGCTACACCTTC.

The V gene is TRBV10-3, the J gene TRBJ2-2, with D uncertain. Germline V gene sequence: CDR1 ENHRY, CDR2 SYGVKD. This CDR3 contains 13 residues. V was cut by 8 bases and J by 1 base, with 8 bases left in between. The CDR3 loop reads CAIRDLNTGELFF. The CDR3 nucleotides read TGTGCCATCCGCGATTTGAACACCGGGGAGCTGTTTTTT.

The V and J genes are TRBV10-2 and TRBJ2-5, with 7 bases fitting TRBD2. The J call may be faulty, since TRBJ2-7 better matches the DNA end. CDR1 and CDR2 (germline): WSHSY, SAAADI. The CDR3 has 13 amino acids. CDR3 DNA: TGCGCCAGCCGGCCGGGAGGTGCCTACGAGCAGTACTTC. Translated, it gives CASRPGGAYEQYF.

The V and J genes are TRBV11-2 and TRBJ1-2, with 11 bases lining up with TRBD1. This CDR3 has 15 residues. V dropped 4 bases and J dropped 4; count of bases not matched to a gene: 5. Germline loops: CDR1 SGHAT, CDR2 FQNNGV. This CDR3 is CASSSGTGGIYGYTF. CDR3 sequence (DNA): TGTGCCAGCAGCTCAGGGACAGGGGGGATCTATGGCTACACCTTC.

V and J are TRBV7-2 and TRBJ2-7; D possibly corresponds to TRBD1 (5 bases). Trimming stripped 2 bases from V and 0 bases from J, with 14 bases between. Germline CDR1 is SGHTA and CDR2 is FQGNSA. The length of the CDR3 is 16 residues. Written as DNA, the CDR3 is TGTGCCAGCAGCTTAATGTCCCACAGGAGCTCCTACGAGCAGTACTTC. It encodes CASSLMSHRSSYEQYF.